These 14 T cell receptor beta chains were all obtained from the same sample, sequenced in a study of CD8+ T cells in alopecia areata. After isolation, RNA underwent reverse transcription to generate cDNA as the sequencing template. Sequencing was performed with immunoSEQ multiplex PCR; in TCRdb, only in-frame clones are kept and a portion is missing. This sample has roughly 260,000 clones, each found more than once. Scientists pooled cutaneous lymph node cells and sorted them on CD4, CD8alpha, NKG2D, NKG2ACE and other markers. The source material was CD4+ T cells sorted from a lymph node. These receptors were obtained from a C3H/HeJ mouse with alopecia areata. The MHC haplotype recorded for the strain is H2-k.

A few counts support this clone. The listed genes are named as in mouse. With the read ending 4 residues before the CDR3 end, the germline J gene is used to fill in that end. This chain joins TRBV12-1 and TRBJ2-2, with 8 bases that match TRBD2. In germline, CDR1 is SGHSN, CDR2 HYEKVE. This CDR3 is built from 16 residues. The trim removed 1 base at V and 0 bases at J, leaving 3 bases unmatched. Incomplete CDR3 DNA: TGTGCCAGCTCTCTAGGGGGACTGGCAAACACCGGG. Its translation: CASSLGGLANTG. The whole CDR3 protein is CASSLGGLANTGQLYF. Full variable domain (missing parts from reference TRBV12-1 and TRBJ2-2): DSGVVQSPRHIIKEKGGRSVLTCIPISGHSNVVWYQQTLGKELKFLIQHYEKVERDKGFLPSRFSVQQFDDYHSEMNMSALELEDSAMYFCASSLGGLANTGQLYFGEGSKLTVL.

A word on this clone: All gene names here are mouse names. The read gets to within 4 residues of the CDR3 end, and the germline J gene fills in the rest. The chain combines TRBV13-3 with TRBJ2-5, with 9 positions matching TRBD1. The germline V gene encodes CDR1 NNHDY and CDR2 SYVADS. CDR3 size: 13 residues. This CDR3 reads CASRRDREDTQYF. The CDR3 bases that were read are TGTGCCAGCAGGAGGGACAGGGAAGAC.

This clone appeared a few times. Gene names are mouse gene names. The CDR3 end lies 4 residues beyond the end of the read and is filled in from the germline J gene. The rearrangement uses TRBV31 and TRBJ2-1; 8 nucleotides agree with TRBD2. The CDR3 is 13 residues long. Germline CDR1 GKSSPN, CDR2 SITVG. The trim removed 1 base at V and 6 bases at J, leaving 2 bases unmatched. CDR3 bases read: TGTGCCTGGAGTCCGGGGGGGCTTGCT. Protein: CAWSPGGLA. In full, the CDR3 reads CAWSPGGLAEQFF.

This clone appeared a few times. Genes and germline are mouse. The CDR3 region is CASSDRWGDAEQFF. CDR3 DNA, as far as it was read: TGTGCCAGCAGTGATAGGTGGGGGGATGCT. The chain recombines TRBV13-3 with TRBJ2-1; 7 bases fit TRBD2. The sequence runs out 4 residues before the end of the CDR3; the remainder is reconstructed from the germline J gene. Germline values: CDR1 NNHDY, CDR2 SYVADS. This CDR3 comprises 14 residues. The trim removed 1 base at V and 5 bases at J, leaving 3 bases unmatched.

Points on this clone: All gene names here are mouse names. The read ends 4 residues shy of where the CDR3 ends; the end is completed using the germline J gene. The rearrangement links TRBV1 to TRBJ2-3; tentatively, D is TRBD2 (6 bases). The germline V gene has CDR1 NSQYPW and CDR2 LRSPGD (reference sequence). The CDR3 extends over 14 amino acids. Trimming stripped 3 bases from V and 4 bases from J, with 11 bases between. The CDR3 loop is CTCSAAWGTETLYF. The sequenced CDR3 bases are TGCACCTGCAGTGCGGCTTGGGGGACAGAA.

Turning to this clone: The genes are named according to mouse. Read data end 4 residues before the CDR3 end; the end is taken from the germline J gene. The V and J genes are TRBV13-1 and TRBJ2-3; the match to TRBD1 covers 7 bases. The CDR3 sequence is 13 residues long. CDR1 and CDR2 from the germline V gene are NSHNY and SYGAGN. Germline trimming cut 2 bases from V and 4 bases from J; bases unmatched to any gene: 1. The CDR3 sequence is CASSETGTETLYF. The covered CDR3 bases are TGTGCCAGCAGTGAGACAGGGACAGAA.

As to this clone: The germline and genes are mouse ones. The sequenced fragment ends 3 residues before the CDR3 boundary, so the rest is inferred from the germline J gene. This CDR3 is also generated by other DNA sequences in the sample. This chain links TRBV13-1 with TRBJ1-6, with D possibly being TRBD1 (6 bases). TRBJ1-6 is an open reading frame whose function is uncertain. CDR3 size: 15 residues. The germline gives CDR1 NSHNY, CDR2 SYGAGN. V lost 0 bases to trimming and J lost 7 bases, with 11 bases between them. Partial CDR3 DNA: TGTGCCAGCAGTGATGAGGGGGGGCGAAATTCGCCC. It translates to CASSDEGGRNSP. The whole CDR3 protein reads CASSDEGGRNSPLYF.

The sample holds a few counts of this clone. The listed genes are named as in mouse. Read sequence stops 4 residues before the CDR3 end, and the germline J gene provides the missing end. Other DNA sequences in this specimen translate into the identical CDR3. The chain uses TRBV13-1 and TRBJ2-7; TRBD2 matches at 9 bases. The germline CDR1 and CDR2 sequences are NSHNY and SYGAGN. The CDR3 totals 14 residues. The CDR3 sequence is CASSDVWGGYEQYF. The sequenced part of the CDR3 DNA is TGTGCCAGCAGTGATGTCTGGGGGGGATAT.

As for this clone: The genes are named according to mouse. The CDR3 extends 4 residues past the end of the read, so its final part is completed from the germline J gene. The chain carries TRBV13-3 and TRBJ2-5; D perhaps matches TRBD2 (7 bases). This CDR3 contains 12 residues. Germline-derived CDR1 and CDR2 are NNHDY and SYVADS. The sequenced CDR3 bases are TGTGCCAGCGGTCTGGGGGCTGAC. Translated, it gives CASGLGAD. The full CDR3 reads CASGLGADTQYF.

As for this clone: Here the gene names and germline are mouse. The CDR3 is cut off 4 residues early in the read; its end comes from the germline J gene. This sequence joins TRBV5 and TRBJ2-3; D gene uncertain. Per the germline V gene, CDR1 is LGHNA and CDR2 is YNLKQL (reference sequence). V gave up 2 bases and J gave up 0 bases, with 9 bases separating them. There are 15 residues in the CDR3. The CDR3 reads CASSQRVTSAETLYF. CDR3 bases read: TGTGCCAGCAGCCAAAGGGTAACTAGTGCAGAA.

A word on this clone: The genes are named according to mouse. The read stops 4 residues short of the end of the CDR3; the missing end is completed from the germline J gene. V usage is TRBV13-1 and J usage is TRBJ2-5; 7 nucleotides line up with TRBD1. The CDR3 totals 15 residues. Germline V lookup: CDR1 NSHNY, CDR2 SYGAGN. The CDR3 loop is CASSDYRDRKDTQYF. The covered CDR3 bases are TGTGCCAGCAGTGATTACCGGGACAGAAAAGAC.

This clone occurred a few times. Mouse gene names apply. The sequenced fragment ends 4 residues before the CDR3 boundary, so the rest is inferred from the germline J gene. The sample has other DNA sequences that encode this CDR3 too. This chain links TRBV13-2 with TRBJ2-7; TRBD1 matches 8 bases. CDR1 and CDR2 from the germline V gene are NNHNN and SYGAGS (reference sequence). V was pared by 5 bases and J by 0 bases, with 4 bases of the junction left unmatched. The CDR3 contains 14 residues. This chain's CDR3 is CASGRTGSSYEQYF. The CDR3 bases that were read are TGTGCCAGCGGGAGGACAGGGAGCTCCTAT.

A few counts support this clone. Any gene name here is a mouse gene name. The DNA read from the CDR3 is TGTGCCAGCGGTGATGCGGGAAGGGGGACA. Protein sequence: CASGDAGRGT. The full CDR3 is CASGDAGRGTEVFF. This chain joins TRBV13-2 and TRBJ1-1, with D tentatively TRBD1 (6 bases). The sequence runs out 4 residues before the end of the CDR3; the remainder is reconstructed from the germline J gene. CDR1 NNHNN and CDR2 SYGAGS come from the germline V gene (reference sequence). CDR3 length: 14 residues.

This clone turned up a few times. Gene names and germline match the mouse. The sequenced fragment ends 4 residues before the CDR3 boundary, so the rest is inferred from the germline J gene. The sample holds other DNA sequences that translate to the same CDR3. This rearrangement joins TRBV31 to TRBJ2-3, with 14 bases that match TRBD2. CDR1 GKSSPN and CDR2 SITVG come from the germline V gene. The V and J ends lost 0 bases and 3 bases, in that order; junction bases with no gene match: 2. CDR3 size: 16 residues. The DNA read from the CDR3 is TGTGCCTGGAGTCTCGGGACTGGGGGGGCAGCAGAA. Translation: CAWSLGTGGAAE. The CDR3 reads in full as CAWSLGTGGAAETLYF.